This TCR beta chain was found in a study of T cells in localized non-small cell lung cancer (dated by TCRdb to about 2020). With regard to the full study: The study examined T cell repertoires in a few hundred patients with early-stage NSCLC and compared tumors with uninvolved tumor-adjacent lungs. The mean age of the NSCLC patients was around 67 years, with 130 or so men and around 110 women. The cohort was made up of roughly 250 treatment-naive NSCLC patients whose localized lung tumors had been resected. Summary of the overall study and its limitations: Since the design was exploratory, TCR variables were selected using unadjusted p-values with no false-discovery rate correction. Longer overall survival was associated with higher blood T cell density, whereas shorter survival was associated with higher adjacent-lung clonality. Uninvolved tumor-adjacent lung showed the highest T cell clonality, higher than tumor, which suggests more focused antigenic responses in the adjacent lung. Because multi-region tumor sequencing was not performed, intratumor heterogeneity could not be ruled out. Of the top 100 tumor clones, a median of approximately 60 were detected in paired uninvolved adjacent lung; 28 were also among that lung's top 100.

The immunoSEQ Assay was used to sequence TCR beta CDR3 regions from DNA. The authors processed their data as follows. T cell density was computed as TCR beta template counts normalized to usable DNA estimated by amplifying housekeeping genes. Richness was estimated using the preseqR package, with extrapolation to 400,000 templates for PBMC samples and to 120,000 templates for tissue samples. Clonality was calculated as one minus Pielou's evenness. Differential abundance testing on productive amino-acid clonotypes, with a minimum total count of 5 and an alpha of 0.1, was used to identify tissue-enriched TCRs. The Jaccard Index and the Morisita Overlap Index were used to measure how much the repertoires overlapped between compartments. GLIPH grouped TCR beta CDR3s together with public tetramer-defined viral CDR3s, and a viral motif had to include at least three viral sequences and show V-gene enrichment. Sourced from immuneACCESS, this table was stored by TCRdb with only in-frame sequences that have V and J called. A share of the clones is absent; for the studies checked, an unresolved V gene accounts for under half, and the remainder has no known explanation. V and J calls and clone size are those listed in that table; D and trimming were worked out from the DNA. The sample profile shows about 1,000 clones; roughly 36% of them were found once. Approximately 15% of the sample rests with the top ten.

Uninvolved adjacent lung was obtained at least 2 cm from the tumor margin, and the absence of atypia was confirmed by two independent pathologists. At diagnosis, tumor, uninvolved tumor-adjacent lung and peripheral blood were collected and then preserved as a mix of FFPE and fresh-frozen material. This clone was observed a handful of times. This receptor's antigen is unknown. Per-nucleotide qualities are absent, and no much larger clonotype sits a single base away. The germline V gene provides CDR1 SGHRS and CDR2 YFSETQ. The CDR3 measures 14 amino acids from cysteine to phenylalanine. Only the CDR3 DNA is retained, 42 bases long and in frame from the first base. The V end loses 2 bases and the J end loses 0 bases, and a stretch of 9 bases separates them.

The source material was normal lung tissue next to the tumor, sampled before any cancer treatment. This clonotype was sampled from a female donor older than 55 with stage I lung adenocarcinoma. The chain was built from TRBV5-1 and TRBJ2-7, with no D gene named confidently. Here the CDR3 is given as CASSFAMDSYEQYF. The DNA reads TGCGCCAGCAGCTTCGCGATGGACTCCTACGAGCAGTACTTC.